Shown below are 14 T cell receptor beta chains from a single sample sequenced in a study of regulatory T cells in long-lasting Graves disease. As for time point: persistent/refractory GD, antithyroid drugs over 5 years with positive TRAb. From RNA extracted from PBMCs, the TCR library was made. Combining iRepertoire HTBI primers with Arm-PCR of CDR3 regions, the authors built TCR beta libraries. TCRdb independently ran MiXCR on the multiplex PCR reads; one entry per CDR3 protein. The sample has 600,000 to 850,000 distinct CDR3 sequences, 25% to 35% seen once; the top ten hold roughly 40%. The sample in question was peripheral blood mononuclear cells (PBMCs), obtained when the disease was refractory, from a patient treated with antithyroid drugs. These receptors were collected from a female donor with Graves disease.

V is TRBV5-1 and J is TRBJ1-2; weak D call: TRBD1 (6 bases). Germline CDR1 SGHRS, CDR2 YFSETQ. V was shortened by 4 bases and J by 8 bases, with 15 bases between the two germline ends. This CDR3 spans 13 amino acids. CDR3 DNA sequence: TGCGCCAGCAGCCGGGACAACGATAGGGGCTACACCTTC. It codes for CASSRDNDRGYTF.

V gene TRBV6-1 combines with J gene TRBJ2-7, with D possibly being TRBD2 (5 bases). Germline V gene data show CDR1 as MNHNS and CDR2 as SASEGT. Deletions cut 6 bases from V and 7 bases from J, with 19 bases between. This CDR3 contains 14 residues. The CDR3, as DNA: TGTGCCAGCAGCCTGTTGGCGTCGGAGGTGGAGCAGTACTTC. Its protein is CASSLLASEVEQYF.

This clonotype was seen more than once but under ten times. The chain links TRBV27 to TRBJ2-7; D unresolved. Germline CDR1 and CDR2: MNHEY and SMNVEV (reference sequence). The V end was cut by 5 bases, the J end by 2 bases, with 13 bases between. The CDR3 contains 14 residues. CDR3 in amino acids: CASSIDSYAYEQYF. As DNA, the CDR3 is TGTGCCAGCAGTATAGATTCCTATGCCTACGAGCAGTACTTC.

This clonotype appeared many times. The V gene is TRBV7-3, the J gene TRBJ2-7, with TRBD1 identical over 10 bases. Germline lookup yields CDR1 SGHTA and CDR2 FQGTGA. The V gene end was trimmed by 4 bases and the J gene end by 6 bases; junction bases not matched to a gene: 3. CDR3 length: 13 residues. DNA of the CDR3: TGTGCCAGCAGCTCGGACAGGGGGGGCGAGCAGTACTTC. Its translation is CASSSDRGGEQYF.

The gene calls are TRBV10-1 and TRBJ2-2, with 10 bases that match TRBD2. The CDR3 contains 18 residues. With 0 bases clipped from V and 5 bases from J, the junction kept 9 bases outside the gene matches. CDR1 is WNHNN, CDR2 SYGVQD, per germline (reference sequence). CDR3 nucleotides: TGCGCCAGCAGTGAGTCCTTTCTAGCGGGAGACAAAACCGGGGAGCTGTTTTTT. Its protein is CASSESFLAGDKTGELFF.

This clonotype was found a few times. V is TRBV6-1 and J is TRBJ1-6; a possible D gene is TRBD1 (5 bases). The CDR3 extends over 13 amino acids. Germline-derived CDR1 and CDR2 are MNHNS and SASEGT. V was clipped by 6 bases and J by 13 bases, with 16 bases between them. The CDR3 spells CASRRRQGDPLHF. Written as DNA, the CDR3 is TGTGCCAGCAGGCGACGTCAGGGTGATCCCCTCCACTTT.

The chain employs TRBV6-5 and TRBJ2-7, with D possibly being TRBD1 or TRBD2 (5 bases each). The ends were cut back, 2 bases at V and 5 bases at J, with 10 bases in the middle. The CDR3 consists of 13 residues. In germline, CDR1 is MNHEY, CDR2 SVGAGI. The chain's CDR3 is CASSYRGDHEQYF. Here the CDR3 DNA reads TGTGCCAGCAGTTACAGAGGGGACCACGAGCAGTACTTC.

This chain links TRBV19 with TRBJ2-7, with 7 bases identical to TRBD1. The CDR3 is 16 residues long. The V and J ends lost 6 bases and 1 base, in that order; junction bases with no gene match: 12. Germline V lookup: CDR1 LNHDA, CDR2 SQIVND (reference sequence). CDR3 sequence: CASRLTGAVGSYEQYF. CDR3 DNA: TGTGCCAGTAGGTTAACAGGGGCGGTTGGGTCCTACGAGCAGTACTTC.

This chain connects TRBV7-3 to TRBJ2-7; D may be TRBD1 or TRBD2 (5 bases each). V was shortened by 3 bases and J by 6 bases, with 15 bases between the two germline ends. Germline V gives CDR1 SGHTA, CDR2 FQGTGA. This CDR3 has 14 amino acids. CDR3 region: CASSFMVRAGEQYF. The CDR3 DNA reads as TGTGCCAGCAGCTTTATGGTCAGGGCGGGCGAGCAGTACTTC.

This clonotype was observed a few times. The chain has TRBV28 and TRBJ2-7, with D tentatively TRBD2 (5 bases). CDR3 length: 15 amino acids. Germline V gene sequence: CDR1 MDHEN, CDR2 SYDVKM. Trimming shortened V by 1 base and J by 3 bases, and 13 bases separated the two germline ends. The CDR3, as DNA: TGTGCCAGCAGTTTATTATCCGGACTTCACTACGAGCAGTACTTC. Protein: CASSLLSGLHYEQYF.

Only one count was recorded for this clonotype. The chain employs TRBV5-1 and TRBJ2-1, with 10 bases identical to TRBD2. The ends lost 4 bases at V and 6 bases at J; junction bases unmatched: 10. Germline assignment: CDR1 SGHRS and CDR2 YFSETQ. This CDR3 region has 16 residues. The CDR3 nucleotides are TGCGCCAGCAGCGCTATAGCGGGAGGCTCCCTCAATGAGCAGTTCTTC. Translation gives CASSAIAGGSLNEQFF.

This clonotype was picked up a small number of times. This chain uses TRBV11-2 with TRBJ1-6, with a tentative D call TRBD1 (5 bases). The V and J ends lost 9 bases and 4 bases respectively, with 13 bases between them. The CDR3 spans 14 residues. The germline V gene encodes CDR1 SGHAT and CDR2 FQNNGV. CDR3 residues: CASTTEAYNSPLHF. In DNA form, the CDR3 reads TGTGCCAGTACGACAGAGGCGTATAATTCACCCCTCCACTTT.

The rearrangement uses TRBV28 and TRBJ1-2, with D tentatively TRBD1 (6 bases). The CDR3 has 16 residues. The germline V gene encodes CDR1 MDHEN and CDR2 SYDVKM. V was pared by 5 bases and J by 2 bases, with 18 bases between. The CDR3 loop reads CASSPARQDSNYGYTF. The CDR3 DNA sequence: TGTGCCAGCAGTCCAGCCCGCCAGGACAGCAACTATGGCTACACCTTC.

This clonotype was counted between two and nine times. This chain connects TRBV12-3 or TRBV12-4 to TRBJ2-1, with 7 bases lining up with TRBD2. J gave up 3 bases and V 6 bases, and 8 bases lay outside the gene matches. This CDR3 region has 15 residues. The CDR3: CASSYTGTNYNEQFF. CDR3 DNA: TGTGCCAGCAGCTATACCGGGACTAACTACAATGAGCAGTTCTTC.